A selection of T cell receptor beta chains follows, all from one sample in a study of blood T cell repertoires in COVID-19. Using immunoSEQ multiplex PCR, the repertoire was profiled, and TCRdb retains in-frame clones only, with some absent. The sample records around 250,000 clones, about 80% being singletons. The sequenced sample was peripheral blood. Receptors were obtained from a man in his thirties or forties who had recovered from COVID-19. CDR3s include the opening cysteine and the closing phenylalanine or tryptophan. Fields, in order: clone size, J gene, D gene, V gene, CDR3 DNA, CDR3 protein. A D gene is named only where the DNA matches it firmly. Some rows have no size entry. The others give once, few or many, or a class for an expanded clone.

.	TRBJ2-3	TRBD2	TRBV27	TGTGCCAGCAGTTGGGGATCCGGGGGAGGGGCCACAGATACGCAGTATTTT	CASSWGSGGGATDTQYF
once	TRBJ1-6	.	TRBV27	TGTGCCAGCAGTTTATTCAGTCAGGGGAACAATTCACCCCTCCACTTT	CASSLFSQGNNSPLHF
.	TRBJ1-1	.	TRBV6-5	TGTGCCAGCAGCGAGTTAGGGGACACTGAAGCTTTCTTT	CASSELGDTEAFF
.	TRBJ1-4	TRBD1	TRBV18	TGTGCCAGCTCACTGTATAGGGACAGGAGATCTGCAACTAATGAAAAACTGTTTTTT	CASSLYRDRRSATNEKLFF
once	TRBJ1-6	.	TRBV6-1	TGTGCCAGCAGTGAAGCTAATCAGACACCCGGAGGCCTCCACTTT	CASSEANQTPGGLHF
.	TRBJ2-1	TRBD2	TRBV6-6	TGTGCCAGCTGTCAATCCGGGGGGGCAAATGAGCAGTTCTTC	CASCQSGGANEQFF
.	TRBJ1-4	TRBD1	TRBV4-2	TGTGCCAGCAGCCCCCGGACAGGCGTGGGAGAAAAACTGTTTTTT	CASSPRTGVGEKLFF
.	TRBJ2-1	TRBD1	TRBV6-5	TGTGCCAGCACCGAAGGGACAGGGGGGCGGGATGAGCAGTTCTTC	CASTEGTGGRDEQFF
.	TRBJ2-1	TRBD2	TRBV5-4	TGTGCCAGCAGCCCGCAAGACCTCGGCGGGAGTGAGCAGTTCTTC	CASSPQDLGGSEQFF
.	TRBJ2-2	.	TRBV28	TGTGCCAGCAGTTTAGTACAGGGCACCGGGGAGCTGTTTTTT	CASSLVQGTGELFF
.	TRBJ2-7	.	TRBV2	TGTGCCGGGTCGGACGGGGACTCCTACGAGCAGTACTTC	CAGSDGDSYEQYF
.	TRBJ2-1	TRBD2	TRBV11-2	TGTGCCAGCAGCTGGGGGGGAGCGGGGGCCTACAATGAGCAGTTCTTC	CASSWGGAGAYNEQFF
.	TRBJ1-3	TRBD1	TRBV18	TGTGCCAGCTCAGAACAGGGGACTGGAAACACCATATATTTT	CASSEQGTGNTIYF
once	TRBJ1-4	.	TRBV25-1	TGTGCCAGCAGTAATACCTACGATGAAAAACTGTTTTTT	CASSNTYDEKLFF
.	TRBJ2-1	TRBD1	TRBV28	TGTGCCAGCAGTCCGGGACAGGGGTACAATGAGCAGTTCTTC	CASSPGQGYNEQFF
.	TRBJ2-5	TRBD1	TRBV7-2	TGTGCCAGCAGCCAACAGGGGGCCCGAATCCAGACCCAGTACTTC	CASSQQGARIQTQYF
.	TRBJ1-3	.	TRBV5-1	TGCGCCAGCAGTGGGCACAGTCGGTCGCCTGGAAACACCATATATTTT	CASSGHSRSPGNTIYF
.	TRBJ2-3	.	TRBV4-2	TGTGCCAGCAGCCAGGAGGGGGGGGGTGGCGGTACGCAGTATTTT	CASSQEGGGGGTQYF
few	TRBJ2-2	.	TRBV2	TGTGCCAGCAGTCTTCAGGGAGGCGGGGAGCTGTTTTTT	CASSLQGGGELFF
.	TRBJ1-1	.	TRBV3-1/TRBV3-2	TGTGCCAGCAAACGGGCAGGGTCTACTGAAGCTTTCTTT	CASKRAGSTEAFF
once	TRBJ1-1	.	TRBV2	TGTGCCAGCAGTGAAGCGGCGGGATACACTGAAGCTTTCTTT	CASSEAAGYTEAFF
few	TRBJ2-2	TRBD2	TRBV10-2	TGCGCCAGCGGACGACTAGCGGGGATCGGGGAGCTGTTTTTT	CASGRLAGIGELFF
.	TRBJ2-3	TRBD1	TRBV4-1	TGCGCCAGCAGCGGGGACAGTATCAGCACAGATACGCAGTATTTT	CASSGDSISTDTQYF
once	TRBJ2-3	.	TRBV3-1/TRBV3-2	TGTGCCAGCAGCCAAGATTTGGCTGGAGGAGATACGCAGTATTTT	CASSQDLAGGDTQYF
once	TRBJ2-7	TRBD1	TRBV18	TGTGCCAGCTCACGGGACAGGGATGAGCAGTACTTC	CASSRDRDEQYF
once	TRBJ2-1	.	TRBV19	TGTGCCAGTAGTGGACCGGGGGAGCAGTTCTTC	CASSGPGEQFF
.	TRBJ2-1	TRBD1	TRBV18	TGTGCCAGCTCACCGGACAGGGAGTGGGACAATGAGCAGTTCTTC	CASSPDREWDNEQFF
.	TRBJ1-4	.	TRBV6-5	TGTGCCAGCAGCGGGAGTACAACTAATGAAAAACTGTTTTTT	CASSGSTTNEKLFF
.	TRBJ1-1	TRBD1	TRBV18	TGTGCCAGCTCACCGGAGACAGGGACTAACACTGAAGCTTTCTTT	CASSPETGTNTEAFF
.	TRBJ1-1	.	TRBV27	TGTGCCAGCAGAGAACAGGGTTTTTACACTGAAGCTTTCTTT	CASREQGFYTEAFF
.	TRBJ1-5	TRBD1	TRBV2	TGTGCCAGCAGCGGGACAGGGGGTAATCAGCCCCAGCATTTT	CASSGTGGNQPQHF
few	TRBJ1-2	TRBD1	TRBV6-5	TGTGCCAGCAGTTACGCGGACAGGCACTATGGCTACACCTTC	CASSYADRHYGYTF
few	TRBJ2-1	.	TRBV9	TGTGCCAGCAGCGGAACAGGGGGGGCCAATGAGCAGTTCTTC	CASSGTGGANEQFF
.	TRBJ1-6	.	TRBV6-5	TGTGCCAGCAGTTCAAACGGCTACGGGTCACCCCTCCACTTT	CASSSNGYGSPLHF
.	TRBJ1-5	.	TRBV23-1	TGCGCCAGCAGTCAATCGTCCCGGGGTCAGGAAAATCAGCCCCAGCATTTT	CASSQSSRGQENQPQHF
.	TRBJ2-6	.	TRBV9	TGTGCCAGCAGCTTGCGGACAGGGGCCAACGTCCTGACTTTC	CASSLRTGANVLTF
few	TRBJ1-1	TRBD1	TRBV5-1	TGCGCCAGCAGCTGGGGGACAGGGGGCGCCTCTGAAGCTTTCTTT	CASSWGTGGASEAFF
.	TRBJ1-1	.	TRBV5-4	TGTGCCAGCAGCTCGGGGGGATTGTTGGAAGCTTTCTTT	CASSSGGLLEAFF
.	TRBJ1-1	.	TRBV25-1	TGTGCCAGCAGTTACCAGGACAGCTTCACTGAAGCTTTCTTT	CASSYQDSFTEAFF
.	TRBJ2-3	TRBD2	TRBV6-4	TGTGCCAGCAGTGAAGGATCTAGCGGGGCGGATACGCAGTATTTT	CASSEGSSGADTQYF
many	TRBJ2-3	TRBD2	TRBV5-1	TGCGCCAGCAGCGCGGAGCGGGGGACAGATACGCAGTATTTT	CASSAERGTDTQYF
.	TRBJ2-3	TRBD2	TRBV10-3	TGTGCCATCTCCGGCCCTCCACGTGGGGGGGTTTTGGAAGATACGCAGTATTTT	CAISGPPRGGVLEDTQYF
.	TRBJ1-1	.	TRBV18	TGTGCCAGCTCACTTAACAGGGAAAGCACTGAAGCTTTCTTT	CASSLNRESTEAFF
once	TRBJ1-2	TRBD1	TRBV12-3/TRBV12-4	TGTGCCAGCACTCCCACAGGGGGCTATGGCTACACCTTC	CASTPTGGYGYTF
.	TRBJ2-5	.	TRBV10-3	TGTGCCATCAGCCCCAGGGGAACCTTTCGGGAGACCCAGTACTTC	CAISPRGTFRETQYF
.	TRBJ2-3	TRBD2	TRBV19	TGTGCCAGTAGTATAGCCGGGCTAGCGGGGGGCAACACAGATACGCAGTATTTT	CASSIAGLAGGNTDTQYF
.	TRBJ2-5	.	TRBV6-5	TGTGCCAGCAGTCCAAGGGACTTTGGGGAGACCCAGTACTTC	CASSPRDFGETQYF
once	TRBJ1-2	TRBD1	TRBV5-4	TGTGCCAGCAGCGGGGGACAGGGCTTCGACTATGGCTACACCTTC	CASSGGQGFDYGYTF
.	TRBJ2-5	.	TRBV14	TGTGCCAGCAGCCAAAACTCTCAAGAGACCCAGTACTTC	CASSQNSQETQYF
.	TRBJ1-5	TRBD1	TRBV2	TGTGCCACCGCCGGGGACAGGGGTAATCAGCCCCAGCATTTT	CATAGDRGNQPQHF
.	TRBJ1-5	.	TRBV3-1/TRBV3-2	TGTGCCAGCAGCCAGGGAGAGGGCGGGCCTAGCAATCAGCCCCAGCATTTT	CASSQGEGGPSNQPQHF
.	TRBJ2-2	TRBD1	TRBV2	TGTGCCACCGGGGACAGGGGGTCCGGGGAGCTGTTTTTT	CATGDRGSGELFF
.	TRBJ2-7	.	TRBV10-2	TGCGCCAGCGGGAGTACCCACCCCTACGAGCAGTACTTC	CASGSTHPYEQYF
few	TRBJ1-3	TRBD1	TRBV5-1	TGCGCCAGCAGCTTGGTAGGTTGCAGGGGGTTCTCTGGAAACACCATATATTTT	CASSLVGCRGFSGNTIYF
few	TRBJ2-3	.	TRBV11-1	TGTGCCAGCAGCTTTATCGCAGATACGCAGTATTTT	CASSFIADTQYF